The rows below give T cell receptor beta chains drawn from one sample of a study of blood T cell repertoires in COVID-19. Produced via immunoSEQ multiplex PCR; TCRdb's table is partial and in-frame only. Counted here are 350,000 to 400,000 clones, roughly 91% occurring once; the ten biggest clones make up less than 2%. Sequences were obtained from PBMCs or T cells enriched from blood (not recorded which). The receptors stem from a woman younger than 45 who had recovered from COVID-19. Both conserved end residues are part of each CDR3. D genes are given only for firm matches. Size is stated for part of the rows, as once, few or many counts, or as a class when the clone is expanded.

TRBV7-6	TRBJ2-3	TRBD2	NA	CASSWGTSGSVDTQYF	TGTGCCAGCAGCTGGGGGACTAGCGGGAGTGTCGATACGCAGTATTTT
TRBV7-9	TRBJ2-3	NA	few	CASSPVPDTQYF	TGTGCCAGCAGCCCAGTCCCAGATACGCAGTATTTT
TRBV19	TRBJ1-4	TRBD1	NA	CASSKAQGGSEKLFF	TGTGCCAGTAGTAAGGCACAGGGGGGGAGTGAAAAACTGTTTTTT
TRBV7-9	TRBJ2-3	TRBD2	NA	CASSNSGPAQYF	TGTGCCAGCAGCAATAGCGGGCCGGCGCAGTATTTT
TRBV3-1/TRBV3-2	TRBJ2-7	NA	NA	CASGKGLPVYEQYF	TGTGCCAGCGGTAAAGGACTCCCTGTCTACGAGCAGTACTTC
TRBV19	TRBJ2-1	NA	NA	CASNPSFGPYEQFF	TGTGCCAGTAACCCTAGCTTCGGGCCCTATGAGCAGTTCTTC
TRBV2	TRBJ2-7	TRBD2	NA	CATRPTGGSSEQYF	TGTGCCACCCGGCCGACGGGGGGGTCTTCGGAGCAGTACTTC
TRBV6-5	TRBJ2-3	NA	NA	CASSSIAVGTDTQYF	TGTGCCAGCAGTTCCATAGCGGTGGGCACAGATACGCAGTATTTT
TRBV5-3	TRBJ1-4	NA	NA	CARSLVVEKLFF	TGTGCCAGAAGCTTGGTCGTTGAAAAACTGTTTTTT
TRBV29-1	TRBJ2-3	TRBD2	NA	CSVEGTSASVDTQYF	TGCAGCGTTGAAGGGACTAGCGCGTCGGTCGATACGCAGTATTTT
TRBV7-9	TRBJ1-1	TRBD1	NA	CASSADRAWGMNTEAFF	TGTGCCAGCAGCGCCGACAGGGCGTGGGGGATGAACACTGAAGCTTTCTTT
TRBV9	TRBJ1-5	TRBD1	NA	CASSAGQGALGQPQHF	TGTGCCAGCAGCGCGGGACAGGGGGCGTTGGGACAGCCCCAGCATTTT
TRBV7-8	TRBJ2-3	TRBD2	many	CASSRGLAGDFTDTQYF	TGTGCCAGCAGCCGGGGACTAGCGGGAGACTTCACAGATACGCAGTATTTT